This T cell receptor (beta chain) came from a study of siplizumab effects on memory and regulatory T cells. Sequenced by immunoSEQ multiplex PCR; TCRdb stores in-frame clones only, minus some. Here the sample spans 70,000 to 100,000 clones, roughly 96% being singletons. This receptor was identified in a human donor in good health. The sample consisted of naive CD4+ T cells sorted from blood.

The CDR3 protein is CASSRTGGINQPQHF. DNA for the CDR3: TGTGCCAGCAGCCGGACAGGGGGCATCAATCAGCCCCAGCATTTT. The chain employs TRBV9 and TRBJ1-5; 11 bases line up with TRBD1. Per germline, CDR1 SGDLS and CDR2 YYNGEE. With 4 bases clipped from V and 3 bases from J, the junction kept 3 bases outside the gene matches. This CDR3 has 15 amino acids.